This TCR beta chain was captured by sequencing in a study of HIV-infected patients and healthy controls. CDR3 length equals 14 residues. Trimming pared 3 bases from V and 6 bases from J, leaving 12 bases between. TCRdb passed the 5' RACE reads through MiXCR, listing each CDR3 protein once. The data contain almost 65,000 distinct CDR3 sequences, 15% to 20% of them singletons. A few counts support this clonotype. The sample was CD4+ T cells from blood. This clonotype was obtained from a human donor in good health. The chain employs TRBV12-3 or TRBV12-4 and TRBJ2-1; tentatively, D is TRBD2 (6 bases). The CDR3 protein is CASSFRSGGNEQFF. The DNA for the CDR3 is TGTGCCAGCAGTTTCAGGTCCGGGGGCAATGAGCAGTTCTTC.